This T cell receptor beta chain was recorded in a study of long-term antiretroviral therapy in people with HIV. Study as a whole: A decade or so separates the oldest specimens from the later 2015 immediate-ART recommendation. Points from the study as a whole: Following ART, diversity rose but still fell short of transplant donor controls. HIV repertoire CDR3 lengths ranged less widely than those of controls.

This was the immunoSEQ v3.0 assay at survey level. Sequenced by immunoSEQ multiplex PCR; TCRdb stores in-frame clones only, minus some. Of some 22,000 clones detected, around 80% appear once; the ten largest clones hold around 9%. Trimming cost V 4 bases and J 9 bases, with 13 bases left between them. Germline CDR1 MNHNY, CDR2 SVGAGI (reference sequence). There are 13 residues in the CDR3. Details on this clone: Its cognate antigen is unknown.

The V gene is TRBV6-6, the J gene TRBJ1-3, with TRBD1 as a possible D gene (5 bases). The TCR originated in a woman aged 40 to 50 with HIV. Sample: unsorted PBMCs, taken 4.1 years after starting antiretroviral therapy. The CDR3 reads CASSSRDLGTIYF. DNA of the CDR3: TGTGCCAGCAGTTCAAGGGACCTGGGCACCATATATTTT.